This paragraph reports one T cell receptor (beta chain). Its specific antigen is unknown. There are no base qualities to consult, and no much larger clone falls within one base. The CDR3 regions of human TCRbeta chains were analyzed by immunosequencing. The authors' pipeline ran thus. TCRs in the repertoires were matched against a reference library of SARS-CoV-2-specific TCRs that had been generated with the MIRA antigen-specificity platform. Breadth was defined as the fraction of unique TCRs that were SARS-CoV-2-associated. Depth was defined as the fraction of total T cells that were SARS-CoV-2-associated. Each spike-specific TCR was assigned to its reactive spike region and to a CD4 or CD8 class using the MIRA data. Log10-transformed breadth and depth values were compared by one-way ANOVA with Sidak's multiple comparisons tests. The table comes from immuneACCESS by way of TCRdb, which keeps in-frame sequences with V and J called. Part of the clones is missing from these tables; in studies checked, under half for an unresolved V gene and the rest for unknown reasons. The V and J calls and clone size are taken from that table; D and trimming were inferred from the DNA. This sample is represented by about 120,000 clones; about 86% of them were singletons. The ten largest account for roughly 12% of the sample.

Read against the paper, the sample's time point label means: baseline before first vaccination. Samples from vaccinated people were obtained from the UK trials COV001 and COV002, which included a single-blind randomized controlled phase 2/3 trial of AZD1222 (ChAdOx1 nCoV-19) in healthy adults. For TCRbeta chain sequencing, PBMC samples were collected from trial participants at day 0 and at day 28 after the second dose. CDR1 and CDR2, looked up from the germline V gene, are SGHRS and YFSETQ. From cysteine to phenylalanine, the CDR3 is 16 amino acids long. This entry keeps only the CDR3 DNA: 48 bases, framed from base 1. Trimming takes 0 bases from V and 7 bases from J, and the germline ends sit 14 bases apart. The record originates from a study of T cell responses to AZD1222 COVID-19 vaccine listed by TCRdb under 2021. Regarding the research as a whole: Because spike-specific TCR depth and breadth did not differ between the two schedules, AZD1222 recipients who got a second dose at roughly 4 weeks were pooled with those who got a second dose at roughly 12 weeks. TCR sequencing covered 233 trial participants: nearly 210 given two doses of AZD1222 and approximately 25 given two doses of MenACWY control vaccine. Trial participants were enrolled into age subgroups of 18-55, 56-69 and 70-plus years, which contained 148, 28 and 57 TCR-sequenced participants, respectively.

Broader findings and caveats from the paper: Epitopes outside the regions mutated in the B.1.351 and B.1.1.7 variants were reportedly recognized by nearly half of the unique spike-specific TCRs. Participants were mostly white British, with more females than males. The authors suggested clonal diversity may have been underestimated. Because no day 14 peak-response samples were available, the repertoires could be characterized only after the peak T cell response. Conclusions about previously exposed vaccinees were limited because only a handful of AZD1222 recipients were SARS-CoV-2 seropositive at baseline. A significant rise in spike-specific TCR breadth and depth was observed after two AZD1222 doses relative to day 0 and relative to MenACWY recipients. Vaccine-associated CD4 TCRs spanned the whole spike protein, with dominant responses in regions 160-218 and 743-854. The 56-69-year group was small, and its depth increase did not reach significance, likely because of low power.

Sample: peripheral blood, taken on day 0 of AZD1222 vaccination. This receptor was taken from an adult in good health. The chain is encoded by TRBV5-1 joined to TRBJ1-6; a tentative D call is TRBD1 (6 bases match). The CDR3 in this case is CASSLAGQGSNSPLHF. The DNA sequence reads TGCGCCAGCAGCTTGGCCGGGCAGGGGTCCAATTCACCCCTCCACTTT.